These 14 T cell receptor beta chains originate from one sample sequenced in a study of OX40 agonist ivuxolimab in advanced cancers. Clones were read by immunoSEQ multiplex PCR, and TCRdb kept only the in-frame ones, dropping some. Altogether 55,000 to 70,000 clones are present, 70% to 90% being singletons, with the ten largest covering roughly 0.5%. The sample consisted of CD4+ or CD8+ T cells sorted from blood, taken in a trial of the OX40 agonist ivuxolimab. These receptors were obtained from an adult with an advanced solid tumor such as melanoma, head and neck, liver or kidney cancer.

The gene calls are TRBV28 and TRBJ1-1; 7 nucleotides match TRBD1. The V gene end was trimmed by 3 bases and the J gene end by 0 bases; junction bases not matched to a gene: 4. From germline, CDR1 is MDHEN and CDR2 SYDVKM. CDR3 length: 15 amino acids. The CDR3, as DNA: TGTGCCAGCAGTTTTAGGGGGCCCGTGAACACTGAAGCTTTCTTT. This codes for CASSFRGPVNTEAFF.

The chain is built from TRBV5-4 and TRBJ2-6; 9 bases map to TRBD1. Germline assignment: CDR1 SGHNT and CDR2 YYREEE (reference sequence). The CDR3 sequence is 16 residues long. Unmatched junction bases numbered 3, after V lost 3 bases and J lost 2 bases. CDR3 nucleotide sequence: TGTGCCAGCAGCTCACAGGGGGCAGCTGGGGCCAACGTCCTGACTTTC. Protein sequence: CASSSQGAAGANVLTF.

The chain is built from TRBV5-1 and TRBJ2-1, with 12 bases that match TRBD1. The V gene's germline CDR1 is SGHRS and CDR2 YFSETQ. Losses at the gene ends were 4 bases for V and 6 bases for J; bases not matched to a gene: 5. There are 15 residues in the CDR3. CDR3 DNA: TGCGCCAGCAGCGACGGGACAGGGGGCCTCAATGAGCAGTTCTTC. Translating gives CASSDGTGGLNEQFF.

The V call is TRBV2, the J call TRBJ1-6; D is undetermined. CDR1 SNHLY and CDR2 FYNNEI come from the germline V gene. The CDR3 is 17 residues long. V was shortened by 3 bases and J by 7 bases, with 19 bases between the two germline ends. The CDR3 nucleotides are TGTGCCAGCAGTGATGTGGGGTCGCGGGCGGGCAATTCACCCCTCCACTTT. Encoded protein: CASSDVGSRAGNSPLHF.

This sequence joins TRBV19 and TRBJ2-5; 8 nucleotides agree with TRBD2. The V gene's germline CDR1 is LNHDA and CDR2 SQIVND (reference sequence). This CDR3 spans 13 amino acids. The trim removed 6 bases at V and 5 bases at J, leaving 5 bases unmatched. The DNA for the CDR3 is TGTGCCAGTAGGCCATTAGCGGGGGAGACCCAGTACTTC. Translation gives CASRPLAGETQYF.

In its sample, this clone was seen once. CDR3 coding DNA: TGCAGCGTTGTCCCGGGACAGGGAATCTCAGATACGCAGTATTTT. This translates into CSVVPGQGISDTQYF. The rearrangement links TRBV29-1 to TRBJ2-3; TRBD1 matches at 9 bases. The CDR3 runs to 15 residues. Trimming at V came to 4 bases and at J to 4 bases, leaving 9 bases not matched to a gene. The germline CDR1 and CDR2 sequences are SQVTM and ANQGSEA.

DNA for the CDR3: TGCAGTGCTAAGACTAGCCGCGAGCAGTACTTC. Encoded protein: CSAKTSREQYF. This chain connects TRBV20-1 to TRBJ2-7, with 7 bases lining up with TRBD2. Germline loops: CDR1 DFQATT, CDR2 SNEGSKA (reference sequence). Germline trimming cut 4 bases from V and 6 bases from J; bases unmatched to any gene: 3. The CDR3 has 11 residues.

This CDR3 is CASSPGLAGGRPPYEQYF. The DNA for the CDR3 is TGTGCCAGTAGTCCGGGACTAGCGGGAGGGAGGCCTCCCTACGAGCAGTACTTC. The chain combines TRBV19 with TRBJ2-7; 16 nucleotides agree with TRBD2. The V and J ends lost 5 bases and 2 bases, in that order; junction bases with no gene match: 9. The CDR3 totals 18 residues. Germline CDR1 is LNHDA and CDR2 is SQIVND (reference sequence). Full variable domain (outside the CDR3, taken from reference TRBV19 and TRBJ2-7): DGGITQSPKYLFRKEGQNVTLSCEQNLNHDAMYWYRQDPGQGLRLIYYSQIVNDFQKGDIAEGYSVSREKKESFPLTVTSAQKNPTAFYLCASSPGLAGGRPPYEQYFGPGTRLTVT.

J is TRBJ1-1 and V is TRBV29-1; tentatively, D is TRBD1 (6 bases). Germline V gene data show CDR1 as SQVTM and CDR2 as ANQGSEA. V was shortened by 7 bases and J by 3 bases, with 6 bases between the two germline ends. The CDR3 contains 10 residues. The CDR3 DNA reads TGCAGCGCAGGGGACACTGAAGCTTTCTTT. Its translation is CSAGDTEAFF. Drawing the rest from reference TRBV29-1 and TRBJ1-1, the complete variable domain is SAVISQKPSRDICQRGTSLTIQCQVDSQVTMMFWYRQQPGQSLTLIATANQGSEATYESGFVIDKFPISRPNLTFSTLTVSNMSPEDSSIYLCSAGDTEAFFGQGTRLTVV.

The chain is built from TRBV5-1 and TRBJ2-5; D may be TRBD2 (5 bases). Trimming cost V 4 bases and J 2 bases, with 9 bases left between them. The CDR3 has 13 residues. Germline CDR1 SGHRS, CDR2 YFSETQ. Here the CDR3 DNA reads TGCGCCAGCAGCCACAGAGGGCAAGAGACCCAGTACTTC. The encoded protein is CASSHRGQETQYF.

This clone has more than one count but fewer than ten. This sequence joins TRBV10-3 and TRBJ2-1; D is undetermined. The CDR3 covers 14 residues. Germline V gene lookup returns CDR1 ENHRY and CDR2 SYGVKD. Between the trimmed V and J ends, which lost 6 bases and 8 bases, there was a span of 17 bases. Here the CDR3 reads CAISPRPRGYEQFF. In DNA form, the CDR3 reads TGTGCCATCAGCCCAAGACCTCGCGGTTATGAGCAGTTCTTC.

The chain links TRBV5-1 to TRBJ2-7; 9 bases map to TRBD2. The CDR3 spans 14 residues. CDR1 and CDR2 (germline): SGHRS, YFSETQ. With 4 bases clipped from V and 3 bases from J, the junction kept 5 bases outside the gene matches. The CDR3 reads CASSRGGASYEQYF. CDR3 bases: TGCGCCAGCAGCCGCGGGGGGGCAAGCTACGAGCAGTACTTC.

The rearrangement joins TRBV4-2 to TRBJ2-1; D perhaps matches TRBD1 (5 bases). The germline V and J ends were trimmed by 1 base and 8 bases, with 15 bases remaining between them. The CDR3 is 15 amino acids. Germline-derived CDR1 and CDR2 are LGHNA and YNFKEQ. The CDR3 is CASSQVRGRKDEQFF. The CDR3, as DNA: TGTGCCAGCAGCCAAGTAAGGGGTAGGAAGGATGAGCAGTTCTTC.

V gene TRBV9 combines with J gene TRBJ1-1; D may be TRBD1 (5 bases). V lost 4 bases and J 2 bases, leaving 12 bases between the germline ends. This CDR3 is built from 14 residues. CDR1 and CDR2 from the germline V gene are SGDLS and YYNGEE. Here the CDR3 reads CASSKSGTNTEAFF. CDR3 nucleotides: TGTGCCAGCAGCAAAAGCGGGACTAACACTGAAGCTTTCTTT. The full variable domain, with the rest looked up from reference TRBV9 and TRBJ1-1, is DSGVTQTPKHLITATGQRVTLRCSPRSGDLSVYWYQQSLDQGLQFLIQYYNGEERAKGNILERFSAQQFPDLHSELNLSSLELGDSALYFCASSKSGTNTEAFFGQGTRLTVV.